One sample yielded the 13 T cell receptor beta chains listed below, sequenced in a study of vaccination and CD4 T cells after COVID-19. Time point here: late sampling 161 to 241 days after vaccination in a few convalescent patients. Treatment defined: approximately nine-day PBMC culture with coronavirus spike peptide pools or control peptides (ViraFEST assay). Their target antigens are unknown. Sequence data for DNA of cultured CD4+ T cells were generated by the Oncomine TCR Beta short-read assay. TCRdb analysed the PCR reads with MiXCR anew, one entry per CDR3 protein. Seen here are 20,000 to 25,000 distinct CDR3 sequences, roughly 35% observed once, and the top ten hold around 2.6%. This specimen was CD4+ T cells from blood, cultured in vitro, taken about 7 months after SARS-CoV-2 vaccination. The receptors derive from a human donor who had recovered from COVID-19.

This clonotype was counted only a few times. The chain employs TRBV7-9 and TRBJ2-6; D call uncertain. Germline V gene lookup returns CDR1 SEHNR and CDR2 FQNEAQ (reference sequence). Trimming took 1 base from V and 0 from J, leaving 7 bases between them. The CDR3 is 16 residues long. CDR3 DNA sequence: TGTGCCAGCAGCTTAGGAATTTACTCTGGGGCCAACGTCCTGACTTTC. Translating it yields CASSLGIYSGANVLTF.

Written as DNA, the CDR3 is TGTGCCAGCCGAGCTAGCACAGATACGCAGTATTTT. This codes for CASRASTDTQYF. This chain uses TRBV6-1 with TRBJ2-3; D is undetermined. This CDR3 comprises 12 residues. Germline assignment: CDR1 MNHNS and CDR2 SASEGT. V lost 8 bases to trimming and J lost 0 bases, with 6 bases between them.

The chain combines TRBV4-1 with TRBJ1-2; the D gene is possibly TRBD1 (5 bases). Germline V gene data show CDR1 as MGHRA and CDR2 as YSYEKL. V dropped 4 bases and J dropped 5 bases, with 26 bases sitting between them. The CDR3 consists of 18 residues. CDR3 sequence reads: CASSPKDYSVMGEYGYTF. The CDR3, as DNA: TGCGCCAGCAGCCCGAAAGATTATTCGGTCATGGGGGAGTATGGCTACACCTTC.

This clonotype was counted between two and nine times. The chain joins TRBV20-1 to TRBJ2-5, with D perhaps being TRBD1 or TRBD2 (5 bases each). Trimming left V 2 bases short and J 2 bases short, with 9 bases between. The CDR3 is 13 amino acids. CDR1 DFQATT and CDR2 SNEGSKA come from the germline V gene (reference sequence). The CDR3 loop is CSARSGAQETQYF. In DNA, the CDR3 is TGCAGTGCTAGATCCGGGGCGCAAGAGACCCAGTACTTC.

The V gene is TRBV20-1, the J gene TRBJ2-3, with 7 bases aligning to TRBD1. The CDR3 is 14 amino acids. V shed 5 bases and J 2 bases; nucleotides not matched to a gene: 7. Germline assignment: CDR1 DFQATT and CDR2 SNEGSKA (reference sequence). In DNA, the CDR3 is TGCAGTGCTCCCCGACAGGGCAACACAGATACGCAGTATTTT. Protein sequence: CSAPRQGNTDTQYF.

The chain joins TRBV7-2 to TRBJ2-3; TRBD2 agrees at 13 bases. Germline V gene sequence: CDR1 SGHTA, CDR2 FQGNSA. With 6 bases clipped from V and 4 bases from J, the junction kept 7 bases outside the gene matches. The CDR3 runs to 16 residues. The CDR3 is CASRRLAGGGSDTQYF. Here the CDR3 DNA reads TGTGCCAGCAGGAGACTAGCGGGAGGTGGATCAGATACGCAGTATTTT.

This clonotype turned up a few times. The J gene is TRBJ2-5, the V gene TRBV5-4, with TRBD2 as a possible D gene (6 bases). V was cut by 2 bases and J by 2 bases, with 16 bases left in between. The CDR3 has 16 amino acids. CDR1 is SGHNT, CDR2 YYREEE, per germline (reference sequence). CDR3 region: CASSFLGAGKQETQYF. In DNA form, the CDR3 reads TGTGCCAGCAGCTTCCTGGGCGCGGGGAAACAAGAGACCCAGTACTTC.

This clonotype was counted only a few times. The chain is built from TRBV20-1 and TRBJ1-5, with TRBD1 as a possible D gene (5 bases). Trimming took 5 bases from V and 5 from J, leaving 13 bases between them. The germline V gene has CDR1 DFQATT and CDR2 SNEGSKA (reference sequence). CDR3 length: 13 amino acids. CDR3 amino acids: CSAPDGTYQPQHF. The CDR3 bases are TGCAGTGCTCCCGACGGGACTTATCAGCCCCAGCATTTT.

This clonotype has a handful of counts. The chain recombines TRBV2 with TRBJ2-2, with D possibly being TRBD1 (6 bases). V lost 4 bases and J lost 0, with 12 bases in between. The germline CDR1 and CDR2 sequences are SNHLY and FYNNEI. The CDR3 is 16 residues long. The CDR3 spells CASSADRPTNTGELFF. The CDR3 DNA reads TGTGCCAGCAGTGCGGACAGACCAACGAACACCGGGGAGCTGTTTTTT.

This clonotype has more than one count but fewer than ten. This CDR3 reads CASSRDRGWQETQYF. The CDR3 bases are TGTGCCAGCAGTAGGGACAGGGGGTGGCAAGAGACCCAGTACTTC. The chain links TRBV27 to TRBJ2-5; 11 positions match TRBD1. V lost 5 bases to trimming and J lost 2 bases; unmatched junction nucleotides: 4. CDR3 length: 15 residues. Germline lookup yields CDR1 MNHEY and CDR2 SMNVEV (reference sequence).

This clonotype was found a few times. The chain links TRBV15 to TRBJ1-2; D uncertain. The CDR3 loop spans 14 amino acids. Germline V gene data show CDR1 as LNHNV and CDR2 as YYDKDF (reference sequence). V lost 0 bases and J lost 7, with 12 bases in between. CDR3 DNA: TGTGCCACCAGCAGAGATTATAGGGTAACTGGCTACACCTTC. This sequence encodes CATSRDYRVTGYTF.

This clonotype was detected only a few times. The V call is TRBV20-1, the J call TRBJ2-3, with 12 bases lining up with TRBD2. V dropped 1 base and J dropped 0; count of bases not matched to a gene: 8. Per the germline V gene, CDR1 is DFQATT and CDR2 is SNEGSKA (reference sequence). The CDR3 length is 18 residues. DNA of the CDR3: TGCAGTGCTAGAGGGTCGCTAGCGGGGGGGGCTAGCACAGATACGCAGTATTTT. Its protein is CSARGSLAGGASTDTQYF.

This clonotype was counted a few times. The chain combines TRBV12-3 or TRBV12-4 with TRBJ2-3, with 10 bases fitting TRBD2. The junction had 8 bases not matched to a gene; V was cut back by 4 bases and J by 7 bases. CDR3 length equals 15 residues. The CDR3 sequence is CASSSLAGEGYTQYF. As DNA, the CDR3 is TGTGCCAGCAGTTCCCTAGCGGGAGAGGGATATACGCAGTATTTT.